The present entry profiles one T cell receptor (beta chain) with its context. What it recognizes is unknown. TCRdb recomputed calls from the 5' RACE reads with MiXCR, one row per CDR3 protein. The sample consists of some 1,600,000 distinct CDR3 sequences, about 30% of them appearing once. This entry belongs to a study of identical twins. Study-wide findings and caveats: Among out-of-frame alpha sequences shared by twins, low generation probability occurred in excess.

The sequenced sample consisted of cord blood. This sequence was found in a newborn girl in good health.

CDR3 nucleotide sequence: TGCAGTGCTAGGTGGCTAGCGGGGCCCTACGAGCAGTACTTC. It encodes CSARWLAGPYEQYF. This chain links TRBV20-1 with TRBJ2-7, with 9 positions matching TRBD2. CDR1 and CDR2 from the germline V gene are DFQATT and SNEGSKA (reference sequence). With V trimmed by 3 bases and J by 2 bases, 5 bases remained unmatched. The CDR3 covers 14 residues.